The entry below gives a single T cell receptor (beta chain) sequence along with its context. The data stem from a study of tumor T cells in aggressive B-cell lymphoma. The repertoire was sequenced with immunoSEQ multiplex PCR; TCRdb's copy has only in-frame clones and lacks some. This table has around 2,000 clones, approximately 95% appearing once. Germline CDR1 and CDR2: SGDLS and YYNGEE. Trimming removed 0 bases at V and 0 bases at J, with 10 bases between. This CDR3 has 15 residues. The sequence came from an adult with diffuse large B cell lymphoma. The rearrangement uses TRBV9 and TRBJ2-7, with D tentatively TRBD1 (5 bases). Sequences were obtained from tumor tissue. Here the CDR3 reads CASSVESGFSYEQYF. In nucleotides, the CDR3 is TGTGCCAGCAGCGTAGAATCAGGGTTCTCCTACGAGCAGTACTTC.